This T cell receptor beta chain derives from a study of shared clonotypes between healthy human individuals (dated by TCRdb to about 2020). Context from the whole study: The cohort included three men and a couple of women between 18 and 49 years of age. Per donor, three plates each were used for CD4 naive and CD4 memory, two for CD8 naive, and one for CD8 memory. To estimate repertoire size and how much clonotype sharing occurs between individuals, the study deeply sequenced the blood TCR repertoires of several healthy adults. Libraries were prepared and TCR repertoires were sequenced by different laboratories using diverse techniques, in order to increase sequencing depth and limit assay-specific biases. Between about 0.85 and 9.5 billion PBMCs per donor were obtained by leukapheresis. Findings and caveats that apply to the study as a whole: Rarefaction of sorted-subset datasets indicated incomplete sequencing despite the large sequencing depth. Only blood was sampled, and tissue TCR repertoires likely differ from those in blood. Naive subsets generally had larger estimated clonotype richness than memory subsets did. Because the study included a small number of donors, the genetic and exposure-history diversity represented was limited. Based on pairwise subsampling, the degree of clonotype sharing among donors was expected to be affected by sequencing depth. Clonotypes shared by all four sorted-subset donors showed higher generation probabilities than non-shared clonotypes. Roughly 5% of naive CD4, more than 3% of naive CD8, 2.3% of memory CD4, and approximately 0.39% of memory CD8 clonotypes were shared across several donors.

TCR CDR3 regions were amplified from genomic DNA by multiplex PCR using the deep immunoSEQ assay. Extracted genomic DNA from each cell subset was distributed evenly across all wells of several immunoSEQ 96-well plates, and each plate was treated as a replicate. For sorted subsets, roughly 0.2 ug genomic DNA, equal to some 28,000 T cell genomes, was loaded into each replicate PCR. Purified libraries were quantified with a Qubit 3.0 fluorometer, sized on a Bioanalyzer 2100, and re-quantified with the KAPA Library Quantification kit. A separate single-read 150-cycle Illumina NextSeq 550 flow cell was used to sequence each immunoSEQ 96-well plate. The study's processing was this. Because the immunoSEQ output included only junctional sequences and no quality scores, the filtering could not be the same as the filtering used for full-length reads. Sequences were annotated with PyIR, a Python wrapper for IgBLAST v1.9, and V/J genes and CDR3 were assigned using IMGT germline references. Reads were filtered out if the reads had weak V/J assignments (E-value above 1e-6), no CDR3, stop codons, out-of-frame junctions, or ambiguous translated residues. V3J clonotypes were defined as sequences sharing an identical inferred V gene, J gene, and CDR3 amino acid sequence. To compute the percentage overlap between repertoires, the number of shared unique clonotypes was divided by the size of the smaller repertoire. RTK rarefaction, the Chao1 estimator, and Recon v2.1 estimates of unobserved clonotypes were used to assess repertoire richness. Generation probabilities for all TCRbeta clonotypes obtained by the gDNA method from a handful of donors were computed using OLGA. Sourced from immuneACCESS, this table was stored by TCRdb with only in-frame sequences that have V and J called. A share of the clones is absent; for the studies checked, an unresolved V gene accounts for under half, and the remainder has no known explanation. That table furnishes V, J and clone size, whereas the DNA furnished D and trimming. This sample is represented by about 2,500,000 clones; more than 80% of them were singletons. Clones ranked in the top ten supply 0.13% to 0.15% of the sample.

V was cut back by 5 bases and J by 10 bases, leaving a gap of 20 bases between them. The CDR3 goes from the cysteine to the phenylalanine over 14 residues. Only CDR3 DNA is held: 42 bases, read in frame from base 1. CDR1 SEHNR and CDR2 FQNEAQ were looked up in the germline V gene (reference sequence). Of note for this clone: Its binding antigen is unknown. Base-call qualities are not available, and no considerably larger clone is one nucleotide away.

The donors were healthy, HIV-negative adults who had no recently reported acute infections or vaccinations. Every donor was a Caucasian adult residing in Nashville, Tennessee, USA. CD4+ T cells were enriched by magnetic negative selection, after which naive cells were positively selected on CD45RA and the negative fraction was taken as the memory subset. Blood was collected by leukapheresis, and PBMCs were isolated by Ficoll-Histopaque density gradient centrifugation and then cryopreserved in liquid nitrogen vapor phase. Analytical flow cytometry was used to check the purity and quantity of every magnetically sorted T cell population. Each sorted fraction had its genomic DNA isolated and then quantified by UV absorbance on a Nanodrop 2000c.

The sequence was obtained from a man aged 18 to 30 in good health. Sequenced material: naive CD4+ T cells sorted from blood. The cell subset or site label corresponds to: CD45RA+ positively selected. The receptor chain draws on TRBV7-9 and TRBJ1-2; possibly the D gene is TRBD1, per 6 matching bases. The nucleotide sequence reads as follows: TGTGCCAGCAGCCGTACAGGGCTCCCTCTGGACTACACCTTC. Translated, it reads CASSRTGLPLDYTF.